The subject of this entry is one T cell receptor beta chain. It has no known antigen specificity. No qualities accompany the bases; no much larger clone lies one base away. The cohort comprised several hundred healthy bone marrow donors. At the time of sampling, every cohort member was nominally healthy, though immune exposures that went unrecorded were likely present. The donor was CMV seronegative and was included in the group of several hundred seronegative cohort members. Each donor provided a peripheral blood sample, and peripheral blood mononuclear cells were used for TCR beta sequencing. The Qiagen DNeasy Blood Extraction Kit was used to extract genomic DNA from the blood cell samples. The library relied on the immunoSEQ multiplex PCR assay. A mixture of 60 forward primers for TCR Vbeta segments and 13 reverse primers for TCR Jbeta segments was used in the multiplex PCR. A multiplex PCR assay on genomic DNA amplified the CDR3 region of rearranged TCR beta genes. Amplified TCR beta libraries were sequenced as 87-base-pair reads on the Illumina HiSeq System. The paper's data handling went like this. A later analysis tallied roughly 76 million unique TCR beta chains across the 600 to 700 repertoires, and approximately 12 million of those chains were shared by two or more donors. To remove PCR and sequencing errors, raw reads were error-corrected and collapsed into unique sequences using a nearest-neighbor algorithm that merged closely related sequences. CDR3 sequences were aligned to IMGT reference sequences to assign V, D and J gene segments. Each retained sequence needed at least a six-nucleotide match to both a V gene segment and a J gene segment. Rearrangements were classified as productive when the CDR3 lacked stop codons and remained in frame with V and J, and all other rearrangements were classified as non-productive. Following IMGT convention, CDR3 was defined as the stretch from the second conserved V-encoded cysteine up to the conserved J-encoded phenylalanine. Sequences without an unambiguous match to a single V gene segment were excluded from the earlier analysis of almost 600 of the donors. An earlier analysis of 550 to 650 of the donors classified V segments as functional when productive rearrangements were above 56.7% and as segregating when the standard deviation between donors was above 5%. A statistical classification framework was developed to diagnose cytomegalovirus status using the catalog of TCR beta chain sequences. V and J gene assignment, in a later analysis, came from comparing TCR nucleotide sequences with IMGT/GENE-DB human TR gene sequences. A later analysis assigned CDR3 sequences and most-parsimonious VDJ recombination scenarios with the TCRdist pipeline. A later analysis defined each TCR beta chain by its CDR3 amino acid sequence plus V-gene family, and excluded reads lacking a unique V-gene family. To address suspected cross-contamination and a sequencing artifact, a later analysis removed under 600 highly shared, low-generation-probability nucleotide sequences. A later analysis calculated a clonal expansion index for each public chain from normalized within-repertoire ranks of inferred template counts. In a later analysis, generation probabilities were computed using a VDJ recombination model fitted to out-of-frame rearrangements, and the results were checked against IGoR. A later analysis scored TCR-TCR, TCR-HLA and TCR-CMV co-occurrence with hypergeometric tests, applying a repertoire-size bias correction to TCR pairs. In a later analysis, false discovery rates were estimated by permuting HLA or CMV assignments 20 times. A later analysis grouped co-occurring TCRs with DBSCAN, adding TCRdist sequence similarity when clustering within HLA-allele-positive subsets. Co-occurrence clustering excluded repertoires with fewer than 30,000 or more than 120,000 public chains, plus five with anomalous nucleotide sharing. Drawn from immuneACCESS, this table holds only the in-frame rearrangements with V and J called that TCRdb kept. Clones are partly lost; checked studies trace under half to an unresolved V gene and leave the rest unexplained. The D gene and trimming were derived from the DNA, and the V and J assignments and clone size from that table. The sample includes about 140,000 clones, with around 70% observed a single time. 1.5% to 2% of the sample is taken by the ten largest.

Taken from cysteine to phenylalanine, the CDR3 has 14 residues. The entry retains the CDR3 DNA only, 42 bases that are in frame from base 1. V is cut by 6 bases and J by 5 bases, and the space between the germline ends is 16 bases. From a lookup of the germline V gene (reference sequence), CDR1 and CDR2 are SEHNR and FQNEAQ. The data derive from a study of cytomegalovirus exposure and HLA in healthy donors (dated by TCRdb to about 2017). Background for the entire study: In an earlier analysis of under 600 of the donors, approximately 300 Gb of sequence data and some 100 million unique TCR beta sequences from about 179 million T cells were reported. An early release covering roughly 600 HLA-typed donors comprised 250 to 350 gigabases of sequencing data and tens of millions of unique TCR sequences. Of the roughly 420 genotyped donors, over 80% were placed in the genetic ancestry cluster associated with self-reported Caucasian donors. The study was designed to test whether signatures of past pathogen exposure could be identified by cataloging public T cell receptors. Using immunosequencing, the study profiled T cell repertoires from fewer than 700 subjects and related those repertoires to cytomegalovirus serostatus. Along with the roughly 700-subject first cohort, a separate validation cohort of 120 different subjects was used. The study combined high-throughput TCR immunosequencing, statistical association of individual TCRs with disease status, and machine learning to predict cytomegalovirus infection status. A later analysis re-analyzed previously published TCR beta repertoires from 550 to 700 donors and added high-resolution HLA genotyping to study TCR occurrence patterns. The later analysis used no new phenotypic data to find candidate immune exposures, relying instead on TCR beta sequences and their occurrence across donors. An earlier analysis of a few hundred of the donors applied high-throughput TCR beta sequencing to assess whether each TCR beta V gene segment acted as functional or pseudogenic. Donor age, sex, ethnicity and CMV serostatus were collected together with the repertoire data. A later genetic analysis used genome-wide SNP genotypes for about 65% of the roughly 700 donors, treating that subset as a discovery cohort. Every discovery cohort repertoire had been produced on one sequencing platform. HLA typing included class I and class II loci at four-digit resolution. Typing coverage varied by locus: about 629-630 donors for A, B, C, DRB1 and DQB1; roughly 500 for DQA1; about 570 for DPA1; around 490 for DPB1. Four or five DR-DQ haplotypes were handled as single units for association and clustering because linkage in the cohort was strong. Among about 370 genotyped donors of the cohort, an average of about 220,000 unique TCR beta nucleotide sequences was sequenced per donor, of which approximately 18% were non-productive.

Broader findings and caveats from the paper: The classifier was reported to diagnose cytomegalovirus status with high specificity and sensitivity in both the original and validation cohorts. Compared with equally common non-associated chains, HLA-associated TCR beta chains in a later analysis were more clonally expanded and had lower generation probabilities. A total of some 180 TCR beta chains were listed by the study as associated with cytomegalovirus. A later analysis associated around 16,000 TCR beta sequences with specific HLA alleles at a false discovery rate of 0.05. It was suggested by the authors that the approach could potentially be generalized to other disease states and immunological phenotypes. Because counts were too low, about 15 rarely observed V segments, including chromosome 9 orphons, were left out of the earlier analysis of 500 to 650 of the donors. A later analysis reported that several top co-occurrence clusters appeared linked to parvovirus B19, influenza, CMV and Epstein-Barr virus. Correlated functional status among segregating V segments might be attributable to linkage disequilibrium, but an unknown experimental factor could not be ruled out. Because some donors lacked HLA typing at each locus, the association tests relied only on the typed subset. In an earlier analysis of some 550 of the donors, most TCR beta V segments were observed in productive rearrangements about 87% or about 30% of the time, broadly matching IMGT annotations. Most TCR sequences were observed very rarely across donors, whereas some public TCRs were present in many individuals. Because the 87-base-pair reads could not distinguish some IMGT-functional V segments, including TRBV6-2 and TRBV6-3, those segments were excluded. Most CMV-associated TCR beta chains appeared to be HLA-restricted in a later analysis, and the HLA associations seemed to be driven largely by CMV exposure. A group of highly shared sequence variants was considered likely to be a technical artifact of the sequencing pipeline. The cohort was sequenced for TCR beta chains only, and without alpha or paired-chain data the features that could be detected were limited. In a later analysis, the rate of TCR association differed among HLA loci, with DRB1 alleles having the most associated TCRs and HLA-C alleles having the fewest. When HLA alleles, especially DR and DQ, strongly co-occurred, attributing TCR associations to individual alleles was difficult. A later genetic analysis associated a missense DCLRE1C variant with V-gene and J-gene trimming of TCR beta chains, and an independent cohort replicated the association. Immune exposure information for the cohort was limited to CMV serostatus. A further reported finding was that TCR beta sequences accurately predicted the HLA-A and HLA-B alleles for most subjects in the first cohort. Roughly uniform sequencing depth across donors was assumed in presence/absence analyses, although this assumption may not hold. Three of the identified cytomegalovirus-associated TCR beta chains were confirmed in vitro to be specific for cytomegalovirus antigens. A later genetic analysis reported fewer N-insertions in productive TCRs among donors in an Asian-associated ancestry cluster than the roughly 620-donor mean.

The receptor was isolated from a woman in her twenties or thirties in good health and CMV-seronegative. The chain links TRBV7-9 with TRBJ1-2; perhaps TRBD1 is the D gene, with 6 bases matching. The sequenced sample consisted of PBMCs. Here the CDR3 is given as CASRTGTTDYGYTF. The bases read TGTGCCAGCAGAACCGGGACAACCGATTATGGCTACACCTTC. Full variable domain (CDR3 extended with the reference TRBV7-9 and TRBJ1-2 proteins): DTGVSQNPRHKITKRGQNVTFRCDPISEHNRLYWYRQTLGQGPEFLTYFQNEAQLEKSRLLSDRFSAERPKGSFSTLEIQRTEQGDSAMYLCASRTGTTDYGYTFGSGTRLTVV.